The clone carrying this T cell receptor beta chain was detected ten times or more. The second PCR ran roughly 6 to 12 cycles with a sample-barcoded 5' primer and J-beta primers. One entry per CDR3 protein results from TCRdb running MiXCR on the 5' RACE reads. The table records hundreds of thousands of distinct CDR3 sequences, around 50% of them present only once. The sample originates from a study of blood T cells in healthy people across ages. There were at least 5 micrograms of total RNA extracted from every sample. V was trimmed by 2 bases and J by 0 bases, leaving 8 bases between them. The CDR3 is 14 residues long. Germline V gene lookup returns CDR1 SGHRS and CDR2 YFSETQ.

Sequenced material: blood. The clonotype originates from an elderly woman in good health. The rearrangement joins TRBV5-1 to TRBJ1-2, with D hard to call. The CDR3 DNA follows: TGCGCCAGCAGCTTTTCGAGGGCTAACTATGGCTACACCTTC. Amino acid sequence: CASSFSRANYGYTF.